The text below deals with one T cell receptor beta chain. Antigen: not known. The record originates from a study of cytomegalovirus exposure and HLA in healthy donors. The PCR used 60 Vbeta and 13 Jbeta primers. Sequencing was performed with immunoSEQ multiplex PCR; in TCRdb, only in-frame clones are kept and a portion is missing. The table lists a few hundred thousand clones, around nine tenths of them singletons, with about 1.8% in the top ten. Trimming shortened V by 0 bases and J by 4 bases, and 11 bases separated the two germline ends. Germline assignment: CDR1 MNHNS and CDR2 SASEGT. This CDR3 comprises 15 residues. Points from the study as a whole: The only immune exposure information that was available was CMV serostatus.

The sequence was obtained from a girl aged 2-9 years in good health and CMV-seronegative. V gene TRBV6-1 combines with J gene TRBJ2-3; TRBD2 might be the D (7 bases). The sequencing sample was made of PBMCs. CDR3 sequence: CASSEARGAPDTQYF. As DNA, the CDR3 is TGTGCCAGCAGTGAAGCACGGGGGGCCCCAGATACGCAGTATTTT.